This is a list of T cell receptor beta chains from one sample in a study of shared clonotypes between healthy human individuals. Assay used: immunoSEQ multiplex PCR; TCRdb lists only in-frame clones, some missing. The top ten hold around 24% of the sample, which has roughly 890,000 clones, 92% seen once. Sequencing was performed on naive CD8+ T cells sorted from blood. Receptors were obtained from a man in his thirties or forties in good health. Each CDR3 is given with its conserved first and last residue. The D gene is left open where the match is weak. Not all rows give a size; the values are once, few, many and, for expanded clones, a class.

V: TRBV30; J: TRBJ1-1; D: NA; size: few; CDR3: CAWSVGGNTEAFF; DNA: TGTGCCTGGAGTGTCGGGGGGAACACTGAAGCTTTCTTT
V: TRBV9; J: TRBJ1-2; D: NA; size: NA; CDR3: CASSPPDSERHYGYTF; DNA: TGTGCCAGCAGCCCGCCGGACAGTGAGCGTCACTATGGCTACACCTTC
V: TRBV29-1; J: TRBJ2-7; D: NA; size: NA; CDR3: CSVLKAGTYEQYF; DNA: TGCAGCGTTCTTAAAGCGGGTACCTACGAGCAGTACTTC
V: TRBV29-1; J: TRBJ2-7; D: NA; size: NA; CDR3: CSVGGAEGVGEQYF; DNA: TGCAGCGTTGGGGGCGCAGAGGGGGTGGGCGAGCAGTACTTC
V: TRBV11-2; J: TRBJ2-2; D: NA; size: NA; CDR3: CASSPLSGELFF; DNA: TGTGCCAGCAGCCCACTTAGCGGGGAGCTGTTTTTT
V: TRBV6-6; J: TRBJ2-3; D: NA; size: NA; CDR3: CASSYVASGTDTQYF; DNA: TGTGCCAGCAGTTACGTGGCTAGCGGCACAGATACGCAGTATTTT
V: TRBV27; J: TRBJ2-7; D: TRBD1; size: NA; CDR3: CASSSLQGANFLEQYF; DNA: TGTGCCAGCAGTTCTCTACAGGGGGCCAACTTTTTGGAGCAGTACTTC
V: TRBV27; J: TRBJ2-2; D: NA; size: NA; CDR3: CASSSGSGPEELFF; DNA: TGTGCCAGCAGTAGTGGTTCTGGTCCAGAGGAGCTGTTTTTT
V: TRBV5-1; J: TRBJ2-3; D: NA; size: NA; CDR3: CASSLRGDGYTDTQYF; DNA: TGCGCCAGCAGCTTAAGGGGTGATGGGTACACAGATACGCAGTATTTT
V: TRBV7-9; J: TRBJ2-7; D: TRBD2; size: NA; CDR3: CASSSGYGRFHYEQYF; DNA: TGTGCCAGCAGCTCCGGCTACGGGAGGTTCCATTACGAGCAGTACTTC
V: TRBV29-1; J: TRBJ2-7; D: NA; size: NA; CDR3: CSVASLGRRLDEQYF; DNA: TGCAGCGTTGCTTCACTTGGACGCCGCCTGGACGAGCAGTACTTC
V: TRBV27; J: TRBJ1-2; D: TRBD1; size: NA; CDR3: CASSLTQGAHYGYTF; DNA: TGTGCCAGCAGTTTAACACAGGGGGCCCACTATGGCTACACCTTC
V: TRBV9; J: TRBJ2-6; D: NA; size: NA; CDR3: CASDSGANVLTF; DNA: TGTGCCAGCGACTCTGGGGCCAACGTCCTGACTTTC
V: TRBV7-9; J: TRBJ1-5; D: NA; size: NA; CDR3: CASSLEGGRQPQHF; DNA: TGTGCCAGCAGCCTCGAGGGGGGGCGACAGCCCCAGCATTTT
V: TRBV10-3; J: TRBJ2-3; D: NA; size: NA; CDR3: CAISESTSVRSLEDTQYF; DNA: TGTGCCATCAGTGAGTCGACGTCAGTGCGGTCTCTGGAAGATACGCAGTATTTT
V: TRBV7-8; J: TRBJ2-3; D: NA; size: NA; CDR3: CASSPRAYSDTQYF; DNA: TGTGCCAGCAGCCCACGGGCTTACTCCGATACGCAGTATTTT
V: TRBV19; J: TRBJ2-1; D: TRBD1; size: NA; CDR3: CASQNDRDRALEQFF; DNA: TGTGCCAGTCAAAACGATCGGGACAGGGCTTTGGAGCAGTTCTTC
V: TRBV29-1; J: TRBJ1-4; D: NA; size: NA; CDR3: CSVEEAGDPDEKLFF; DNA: TGCAGCGTTGAAGAAGCGGGAGATCCGGATGAAAAACTGTTTTTT
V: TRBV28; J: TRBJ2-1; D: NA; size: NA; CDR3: CASSLPGLKQFF; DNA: TGTGCCAGCAGTCTTCCGGGGTTGAAGCAGTTCTTC
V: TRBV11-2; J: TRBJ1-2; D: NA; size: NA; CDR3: CASSSLEGGYTF; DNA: TGTGCCAGCAGCTCCCTCGAAGGGGGCTACACCTTC
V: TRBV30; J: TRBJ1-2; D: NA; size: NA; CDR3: CAWSTLSASGYTF; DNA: TGTGCCTGGAGTACCTTATCGGCTTCGGGCTACACCTTC
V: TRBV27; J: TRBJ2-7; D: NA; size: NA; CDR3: CASSPPLALFYEQYF; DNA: TGTGCCAGCAGTCCCCCGTTGGCTCTTTTCTACGAGCAGTACTTC
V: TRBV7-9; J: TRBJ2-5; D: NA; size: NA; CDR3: CASSLGSGRETQYF; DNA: TGTGCCAGCAGCTTAGGTAGTGGGAGAGAGACCCAGTACTTC
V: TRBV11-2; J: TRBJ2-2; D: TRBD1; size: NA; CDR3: CASSPRDRWTGELFF; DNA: TGTGCCAGCAGCCCCCGGGACAGGTGGACCGGGGAGCTGTTTTTT
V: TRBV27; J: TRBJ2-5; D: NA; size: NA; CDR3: CASSLGASAQETQYF; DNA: TGTGCCAGCAGTTTAGGTGCGTCGGCTCAAGAGACCCAGTACTTC
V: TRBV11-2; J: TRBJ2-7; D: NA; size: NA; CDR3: CASSLVFGYEQYF; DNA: TGTGCCAGCAGCTTAGTTTTTGGATACGAGCAGTACTTC
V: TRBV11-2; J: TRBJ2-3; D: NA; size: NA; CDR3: CASSLEFGSRTDTQYF; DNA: TGTGCCAGCAGCTTAGAATTCGGTAGCAGGACAGATACGCAGTATTTT
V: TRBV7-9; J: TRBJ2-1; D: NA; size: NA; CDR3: CASSSPASASEQFF; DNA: TGTGCCAGCAGCTCCCCCGCCAGTGCCTCCGAGCAGTTCTTC
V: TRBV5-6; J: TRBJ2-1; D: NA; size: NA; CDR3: CASSPFTLGWEQFF; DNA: TGTGCCAGCAGCCCGTTTACTCTAGGGTGGGAGCAGTTCTTC
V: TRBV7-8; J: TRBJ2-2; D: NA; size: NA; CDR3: CASNQPRTGELFF; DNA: TGTGCCAGCAATCAACCTAGGACCGGGGAGCTGTTTTTT
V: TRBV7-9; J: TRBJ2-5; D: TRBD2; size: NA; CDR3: CASSFLGGSQETQYF; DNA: TGTGCCAGCAGCTTCTTGGGAGGGTCACAAGAGACCCAGTACTTC
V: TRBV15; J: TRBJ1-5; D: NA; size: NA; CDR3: CATSRDDETAGNQPQHF; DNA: TGTGCCACCAGCAGAGATGACGAGACCGCGGGCAATCAGCCCCAGCATTTT
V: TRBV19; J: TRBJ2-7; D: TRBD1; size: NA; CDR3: CASSGTGRIYEQYF; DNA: TGTGCCAGTAGCGGGACAGGGCGGATCTACGAGCAGTACTTC
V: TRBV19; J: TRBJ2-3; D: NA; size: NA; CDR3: CASSPQGFSDTQYF; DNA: TGTGCCAGTAGCCCTCAGGGATTTTCAGATACGCAGTATTTT
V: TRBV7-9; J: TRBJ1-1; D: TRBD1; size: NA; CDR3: CASSSDRGNTEAFF; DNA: TGTGCCAGCAGTTCAGACAGGGGGAACACTGAAGCTTTCTTT
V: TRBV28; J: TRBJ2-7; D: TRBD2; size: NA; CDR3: CASRGTSGSLNEQYF; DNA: TGTGCCAGCAGAGGGACTAGCGGGAGTTTAAACGAGCAGTACTTC
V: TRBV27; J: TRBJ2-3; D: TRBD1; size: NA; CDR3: CASSPLWTGGRSDTQYF; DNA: TGTGCCAGCAGTCCCCTCTGGACAGGGGGCAGGTCAGATACGCAGTATTTT
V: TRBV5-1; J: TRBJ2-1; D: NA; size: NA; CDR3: CASSLVAYNEQFF; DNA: TGCGCCAGCAGCTTGGTTGCATACAATGAGCAGTTCTTC
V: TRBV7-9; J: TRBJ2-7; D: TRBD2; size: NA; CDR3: CASKREGPEQYF; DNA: TGTGCCAGCAAGCGGGAGGGCCCCGAGCAGTACTTC
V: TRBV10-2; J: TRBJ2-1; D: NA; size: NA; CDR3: CASSELPPRDRTEQFF; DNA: TGCGCCAGCAGTGAGCTACCCCCACGAGATAGGACTGAGCAGTTCTTC
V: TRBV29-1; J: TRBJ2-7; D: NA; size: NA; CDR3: CSAAGAATTYEQYF; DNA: TGCAGCGCTGCTGGGGCAGCCACCACCTACGAGCAGTACTTC
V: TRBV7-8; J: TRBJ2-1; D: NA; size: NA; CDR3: CASSLASDYGEQFF; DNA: TGTGCCAGCAGCTTAGCTAGCGATTACGGTGAGCAGTTCTTC
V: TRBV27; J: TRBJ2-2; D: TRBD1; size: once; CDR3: CAEGADTGELFF; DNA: TGTGCAGAGGGGGCAGACACCGGGGAGCTGTTTTTT
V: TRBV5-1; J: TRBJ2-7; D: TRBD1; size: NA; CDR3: CASSTGQGPDEQYF; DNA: TGCGCCAGCAGCACAGGACAGGGTCCCGACGAGCAGTACTTC
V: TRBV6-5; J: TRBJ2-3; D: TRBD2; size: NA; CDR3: CASSRASGRTDTQYF; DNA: TGTGCCAGCAGTCGGGCTAGCGGGAGGACAGATACGCAGTATTTT
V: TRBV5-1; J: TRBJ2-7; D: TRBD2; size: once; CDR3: CASSWQLAGGYEQYF; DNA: TGCGCCAGCAGCTGGCAACTAGCGGGAGGGTACGAGCAGTACTTC
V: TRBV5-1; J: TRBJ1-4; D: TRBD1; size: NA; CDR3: CASSPVQGAPGEKLFF; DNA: TGCGCCAGCAGCCCGGTCCAGGGGGCGCCGGGTGAAAAACTGTTTTTT
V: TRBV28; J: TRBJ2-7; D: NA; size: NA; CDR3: CASTPFIQRGDSYEQYF; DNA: TGTGCCAGCACCCCTTTTATACAACGGGGCGACTCCTACGAGCAGTACTTC
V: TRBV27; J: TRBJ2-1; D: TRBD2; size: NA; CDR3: CASSGTSVNNEQFF; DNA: TGTGCCAGCAGTGGGACTAGCGTGAACAATGAGCAGTTCTTC
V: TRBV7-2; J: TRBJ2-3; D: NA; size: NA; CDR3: CASSSDLQGTSTDTQYF; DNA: TGTGCCAGCAGCTCGGACCTACAGGGAACTAGCACAGATACGCAGTATTTT
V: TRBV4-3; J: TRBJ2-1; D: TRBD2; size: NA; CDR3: CASSQGTSGRVNNEQFF; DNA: TGCGCCAGCAGCCAAGGGACTAGCGGGAGGGTAAATAATGAGCAGTTCTTC
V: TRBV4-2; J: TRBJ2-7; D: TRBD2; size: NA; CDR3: CASSPLGTSGRTGYEQYF; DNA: TGTGCCAGCAGCCCCCTGGGGACTAGCGGGAGGACCGGGTACGAGCAGTACTTC
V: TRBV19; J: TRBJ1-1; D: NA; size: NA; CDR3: CASSITALGEAFF; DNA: TGTGCCAGTAGTATAACGGCCTTGGGTGAAGCTTTCTTT
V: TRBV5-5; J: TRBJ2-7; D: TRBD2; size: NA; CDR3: CASSPGLAVPYEQYF; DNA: TGTGCCAGCAGCCCGGGACTAGCGGTTCCCTACGAGCAGTACTTC
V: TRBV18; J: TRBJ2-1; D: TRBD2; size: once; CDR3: CASSPPLAGANEQFF; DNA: TGTGCCAGCTCACCACCGCTAGCGGGAGCAAATGAGCAGTTCTTC
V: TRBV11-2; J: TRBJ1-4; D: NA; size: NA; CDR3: CASSSLNEKLFF; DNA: TGTGCCAGCAGTTCCCTGAATGAAAAACTGTTTTTT
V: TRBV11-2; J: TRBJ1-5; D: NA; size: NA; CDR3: CASSLTVRGNQPQHF; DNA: TGTGCCAGCAGCTTAACCGTCCGTGGCAATCAGCCCCAGCATTTT
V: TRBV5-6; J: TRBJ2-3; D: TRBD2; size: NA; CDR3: CASSPWTSGSRSDTQYF; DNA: TGTGCCAGCAGCCCTTGGACTAGCGGGAGTCGGTCAGATACGCAGTATTTT
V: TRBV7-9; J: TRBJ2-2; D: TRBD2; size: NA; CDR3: CASSGGAGANTGELFF; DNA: TGTGCCAGCAGTGGCGGAGCGGGAGCGAACACCGGGGAGCTGTTTTTT